These 12 T cell receptor beta chains were all obtained from the same sample, sequenced in a study of T cell repertoires in cytomegalovirus infection. TCRdb called the reads again in MiXCR, with one record for every CDR3 protein. The data contain roughly 920,000 distinct CDR3 sequences, about 33% of them singletons. No antigen has been identified for these receptors. The material was cultured CD8+ T cells from PBMCs, obtained from culture after CMV antigen stimulation. These receptors all come from a human donor in good health (CMV status not recorded). Some clones in this sample may be carry-over from other donors' samples.

The J gene is TRBJ1-1, the V gene TRBV12-3 or TRBV12-4; D remains unclear. V dropped 8 bases and J dropped 4 bases, with 11 bases sitting between them. This CDR3 has 12 amino acids. CDR3 nucleotide sequence: TGTGCCAGCCTTGTGGTGCGCACTGAAGCTTTCTTT. Its protein product is CASLVVRTEAFF.

This clonotype was counted a few times. V and J are TRBV28 and TRBJ2-2; D remains unclear. Trimming left V 6 bases short and J 0 bases short, with 20 bases between. Germline CDR1 MDHEN, CDR2 SYDVKM. The CDR3 has 18 amino acids. The CDR3 bases are TGTGCCAGCAGCCCGTTAGATCGCCTAGGGCCGAACACCGGGGAGCTGTTTTTT. Translating it yields CASSPLDRLGPNTGELFF.

On this clonotype: This may be a read error, as it is one base from a much larger clone. This chain links TRBV5-4 with TRBJ2-3; TRBD2 agrees at 10 bases. CDR3 length: 14 residues. With 1 base clipped from V and 4 bases from J, the junction kept 0 bases outside the gene matches. Germline lookup yields CDR1 SGHNT and CDR2 YYREEE (reference sequence). CDR3 in DNA: TGTGCCAGCAGCTTGACTAGCGGGGCAGATACGCAGTATTTT. Residues: CASSLTSGADTQYF.

This rearrangement joins TRBV6-6 to TRBJ2-5, with a tentative D call TRBD2 (6 bases). V gave up 3 bases and J gave up 0 bases, with 17 bases separating them. CDR1 is MNHNY, CDR2 SVGAGI, per germline (reference sequence). This CDR3 is 17 amino acids long. The CDR3 sequence: CASSYIPGGNHQETQYF. The DNA for the CDR3 is TGTGCCAGCAGTTATATCCCGGGCGGGAACCACCAAGAGACCCAGTACTTC.

V and J are TRBV27 and TRBJ2-7, with TRBD1 matching over 7 bases. Germline loops: CDR1 MNHEY, CDR2 SMNVEV (reference sequence). The CDR3 has 14 residues. V lost 5 bases and J lost 3; bases outside the gene matches: 7. CDR3 residues: CASSPLGQNYEQYF. In nucleotides, the CDR3 is TGTGCCAGCAGTCCGTTGGGACAGAACTACGAGCAGTACTTC.

This clonotype has a handful of counts. This chain uses TRBV6-5 with TRBJ2-1; 12 bases line up with TRBD2. Germline CDR1 and CDR2: MNHEY and SVGAGI. V gave up 1 base and J gave up 5 bases; unmatched junction bases: 6. The CDR3 contains 17 residues. This chain's CDR3 is CASSYFTSGGYDNEQFF. The CDR3 nucleotides are TGTGCCAGCAGTTACTTTACTAGCGGGGGGTATGACAATGAGCAGTTCTTC.

This clonotype was counted only a few times. The rearrangement joins TRBV14 to TRBJ2-1, with TRBD2 matching over 9 bases. CDR1 is SGHDN, CDR2 FVKESK, per germline. The CDR3 spans 16 residues. V shed 6 bases and J 3 bases; nucleotides not matched to a gene: 9. CDR3 sequence reads: CASSTRGAGGYNEQFF. CDR3 coding DNA: TGTGCCAGCAGTACTAGAGGAGCGGGGGGCTACAATGAGCAGTTCTTC.

This chain joins TRBV7-9 and TRBJ1-2; D unclear. Trimming cost V 7 bases and J 7 bases, with 22 bases left between them. In germline, CDR1 is SEHNR, CDR2 FQNEAQ (reference sequence). CDR3 length: 15 residues. CDR3 coding DNA: TGTGCCAGCATCCCAGAGATAGCCACCGGGCTTGGCTACACCTTC. Its protein product is CASIPEIATGLGYTF.

This clonotype was seen a single time. The CDR3 sequence: CSARGDPYTDTQYF. In DNA, the CDR3 is TGCAGTGCTAGAGGGGACCCCTACACAGATACGCAGTATTTT. The chain combines TRBV20-1 with TRBJ2-3; tentatively, D is TRBD1 or TRBD2 (5 bases each). CDR1 and CDR2 (germline): DFQATT, SNEGSKA (reference sequence). This CDR3 comprises 14 residues. The V gene lost 1 base and the J gene lost 2 bases, with 10 bases spanning the gap.

The chain uses TRBV7-9 and TRBJ2-5; D possibly corresponds to TRBD1 (5 bases). CDR3 length: 13 amino acids. The V and J ends lost 5 bases and 6 bases respectively, with 13 bases between them. From germline, CDR1 is SEHNR and CDR2 FQNEAQ (reference sequence). This CDR3 reads CASSPRGVQTQYF. CDR3 coding DNA: TGTGCCAGCAGCCCAAGGGGCGTACAGACCCAGTACTTC.

This clonotype was observed a handful of times. The V call is TRBV27, the J call TRBJ1-6; D might be TRBD1 (5 bases). The CDR3 spans 17 residues. Looked up from germline, CDR1 is MNHEY and CDR2 is SMNVEV (reference sequence). V gave up 4 bases and J gave up 4 bases, with 17 bases separating them. CDR3 in amino acids: CASSSGDHSPYNSPLHF. The CDR3 bases are TGTGCCAGCAGTTCCGGGGACCACTCCCCTTATAATTCACCCCTCCACTTT.

This clonotype was counted ten times or more. The chain recombines TRBV7-2 with TRBJ2-4; tentatively, D is TRBD1 or TRBD2 (5 bases each). Germline CDR1 and CDR2: SGHTA and FQGNSA. V dropped 5 bases and J dropped 0 bases, with 17 bases sitting between them. The CDR3 is 17 residues long. DNA for the CDR3: TGTGCCAGCAGCCTGGAGCCGGGACCTATAGCCAAAAACATTCAGTACTTC. It codes for CASSLEPGPIAKNIQYF.